A single sample gave rise to the 21 T cell receptor beta chains below, sequenced in a study of cytotoxic CD8 clonotypes in ibrutinib-treated CLL. The table came from immunoSEQ multiplex PCR; TCRdb's copy has only in-frame clones and leaves some out. The data contain approximately 60,000 clones, 50% to 70% of them singletons. This sample comprised PBMCs, obtained at disease progression, from a patient treated with ibrutinib. The receptor set was obtained from a human donor with chronic lymphocytic leukemia.

This chain links TRBV9 with TRBJ2-1; D not resolved. This CDR3 has 16 residues. CDR1 and CDR2 (germline): SGDLS, YYNGEE. Deletions cut 4 bases from V and 2 bases from J, with 16 bases between. DNA for the CDR3: TGTGCCAGCAGCTATACAACTGGGGTTCCCTACAATGAGCAGTTCTTC. Its protein product is CASSYTTGVPYNEQFF. Combining the CDR3 with reference TRBV9 and TRBJ2-1 gives the whole variable domain DSGVTQTPKHLITATGQRVTLRCSPRSGDLSVYWYQQSLDQGLQFLIQYYNGEERAKGNILERFSAQQFPDLHSELNLSSLELGDSALYFCASSYTTGVPYNEQFFGPGTRLTVL.

V is TRBV30 and J is TRBJ2-7; possibly TRBD2 for D (6 bases). V dropped 5 bases and J dropped 4 bases, with 15 bases sitting between them. Germline V gene lookup returns CDR1 GTSNPN and CDR2 SVGIG (reference sequence). The CDR3 runs 13 residues. Here the CDR3 DNA reads TGTGCCTGGGATGACGGGGGATTATACGAGCAGTACTTC. Translated, it gives CAWDDGGLYEQYF.

The J gene is TRBJ2-7, the V gene TRBV4-2; 8 bases line up with TRBD2. Germline CDR1 is LGHNA and CDR2 is YNFKEQ. The CDR3 totals 14 residues. With 1 base clipped from V and 3 bases from J, the junction kept 2 bases outside the gene matches. The CDR3 sequence is CASSQASGGYEQYF. The DNA of the CDR3 is TGTGCCAGCAGCCAAGCCAGCGGGGGCTACGAGCAGTACTTC.

The chain is built from TRBV30 and TRBJ2-7, with 11 nucleotides matching TRBD2. V shed 2 bases, J shed 3 bases, and the junction held 0 bases outside the gene matches. There are 13 residues in the CDR3. CDR1 is GTSNPN and CDR2 is SVGIG in the germline V gene (reference sequence). This chain's CDR3 is CAWSLAGGYEQYF. The CDR3 region has the DNA TGTGCCTGGAGTCTAGCGGGGGGCTACGAGCAGTACTTC.

This chain uses TRBV28 with TRBJ1-3, with D hard to call. This CDR3 is 14 amino acids long. V lost 5 bases and J 4 bases, leaving 12 bases between the germline ends. The V gene's germline CDR1 is MDHEN and CDR2 SYDVKM. The CDR3 region is CASSLTLPGNTIYF. DNA for the CDR3: TGTGCCAGCAGTCTAACACTACCAGGAAACACCATATATTTT.

This clone was counted between two and nine times. V is TRBV15 and J is TRBJ2-3; 7 bases are shared with TRBD2. V lost 1 base and J lost 2; bases outside the gene matches: 9. CDR1 and CDR2 from the germline V gene are LNHNV and YYDKDF (reference sequence). CDR3 length: 17 residues. CDR3 amino acids: CATSRVGGGPFTDTQYF. The CDR3 coding sequence is TGTGCCACCAGCAGAGTGGGGGGAGGGCCTTTCACAGATACGCAGTATTTT.

This chain uses TRBV5-4 with TRBJ2-1, with TRBD2 matching 12 bases. Per germline, CDR1 SGHNT and CDR2 YYREEE (reference sequence). With 4 bases clipped from V and 4 bases from J, the junction kept 6 bases outside the gene matches. This CDR3 region has 16 residues. The CDR3 sequence: CASSRGGTSGYNEQFF. The CDR3 nucleotides read TGTGCCAGCAGCCGGGGCGGGACTAGCGGGTACAATGAGCAGTTCTTC.

This clone was picked up a small number of times. This chain joins TRBV6-6 and TRBJ1-2, with a possible D match to TRBD1 (5 bases). This CDR3 has 12 amino acids. V was pared by 0 bases and J by 10 bases, with 9 bases between. Germline values: CDR1 MNHNY, CDR2 SVGAGI (reference sequence). CDR3 loop: CASSYSAGTYTF. The CDR3, as DNA: TGTGCCAGCAGTTACTCAGCGGGGACCTACACCTTC.

As for this clone: Other DNA variants within this sample encode the same CDR3. The chain couples TRBV6-5 to TRBJ2-3; D uncertain. The CDR3 runs to 14 residues. V lost 2 bases to trimming and J lost 0 bases, with 6 bases between them. The germline CDR1 and CDR2 sequences are MNHEY and SVGAGI. The CDR3 DNA reads TGTGCCAGCAGTTACCGACGGAGCACAGATACGCAGTATTTT. As protein: CASSYRRSTDTQYF.

The chain uses TRBV5-1 and TRBJ1-3; no clear D gene. Trimming cost V 0 bases and J 0 bases, with 7 bases left between them. The CDR3 is 15 amino acids. CDR1 is SGHRS, CDR2 YFSETQ, per germline. Here the CDR3 reads CASSLGQVSGNTIYF. CDR3 coding DNA: TGCGCCAGCAGCTTGGGTCAGGTCTCTGGAAACACCATATATTTT.

The V and J genes are TRBV6-9 and TRBJ1-1, with D maybe TRBD1 (5 bases). Looked up from germline, CDR1 is MNHGY and CDR2 is SVAAGI. V was shortened by 7 bases and J by 5 bases, with 14 bases between the two germline ends. The CDR3 spans 13 residues. The CDR3 reads CASTNFRVTEAFF. The CDR3 DNA reads as TGTGCCAGCACCAATTTCAGGGTGACTGAAGCTTTCTTT.

The CDR3 region has the DNA TGTGCCAGCAAATACAGGAGGTTAGACACTGAAGCTTTCTTT. Translation: CASKYRRLDTEAFF. V and J are TRBV6-5 and TRBJ1-1; maybe TRBD1 (5 bases). Deletions cut 7 bases from V and 3 bases from J, with 15 bases between. CDR1 is MNHEY, CDR2 SVGAGI, per germline. CDR3 length equals 14 residues.

This clone was picked up one time. This chain connects TRBV6-5 to TRBJ2-3; the D is unclear. This CDR3 is 15 amino acids long. The V and J ends lost 6 bases and 0 bases respectively, with 13 bases between them. Germline CDR1 and CDR2: MNHEY and SVGAGI. The CDR3 DNA is TGTGCCAGCAGACGCGACGGAACTAGCACAGATACGCAGTATTTT. The encoded protein is CASRRDGTSTDTQYF.

The chain has TRBV29-1 and TRBJ2-7; 8 positions agree with TRBD1. Germline CDR1 and CDR2: SQVTM and ANQGSEA. The CDR3 totals 13 residues. The ends lost 5 bases at V and 4 bases at J; junction bases unmatched: 7. In DNA, the CDR3 is TGCAGCGTTAGGACAGGGACGCGGTACGAGCAGTACTTC. It specifies CSVRTGTRYEQYF.

This sequence joins TRBV15 and TRBJ1-2, with D tentatively TRBD1 (5 bases). The CDR3 covers 17 residues. The ends were cut back, 3 bases at V and 1 base at J, with 18 bases in the middle. Looked up from germline, CDR1 is LNHNV and CDR2 is YYDKDF (reference sequence). CDR3 residues: CATSRTVGTVDNYGYTF. CDR3 in DNA: TGTGCCACCAGCAGGACCGTCGGGACGGTGGATAACTATGGCTACACCTTC.

The chain employs TRBV5-4 and TRBJ1-1, with D possibly matching TRBD1 (6 bases). With 4 bases removed from V and 3 bases from J, the gap between germline ends came to 13 bases. The CDR3 loop spans 14 amino acids. Germline V CDR1 and CDR2: SGHNT, YYREEE (reference sequence). CDR3 protein: CASSVGTLDTEAFF. DNA for the CDR3: TGTGCCAGCAGCGTCGGGACATTGGACACTGAAGCTTTCTTT.

The gene calls are TRBV7-2 and TRBJ1-2; D may be TRBD1 (5 bases). The length of the CDR3 is 14 residues. The V gene lost 1 base and the J gene lost 7 bases, with 13 bases spanning the gap. Germline V lookup: CDR1 SGHTA, CDR2 FQGNSA. The CDR3 here is CASSLGGVKAGYTF. CDR3 in DNA: TGTGCCAGCAGCTTAGGAGGGGTAAAGGCTGGCTACACCTTC.

The chain uses TRBV5-1 and TRBJ2-3; D unresolved. The CDR3 sequence is 15 residues long. Germline CDR1 and CDR2: SGHRS and YFSETQ. The V end was cut by 1 base, the J end by 6 bases, with 15 bases between. The CDR3 DNA follows: TGCGCCAGCAGCTTGACCTGGCGCTCAGAGGATACGCAGTATTTT. Translation gives CASSLTWRSEDTQYF.

This chain links TRBV27 with TRBJ2-2; unclear D gene. This CDR3 spans 13 amino acids. Germline V lookup: CDR1 MNHEY, CDR2 SMNVEV (reference sequence). V gave up 3 bases and J gave up 7 bases, with 9 bases separating them. CDR3 region: CASSFMGGGELFF. CDR3 nucleotides: TGTGCCAGCAGTTTCATGGGTGGCGGGGAGCTGTTTTTT.

The rearrangement uses TRBV18 and TRBJ2-1; D call uncertain. The CDR3 consists of 13 residues. The germline V and J ends were trimmed by 4 bases and 2 bases, with 6 bases remaining between them. Germline CDR1 and CDR2: KGHSH and LQKENI. Here the CDR3 DNA reads TGTGCCAGCTCACAGGGTCCCTACAATGAGCAGTTCTTC. Translated: CASSQGPYNEQFF.

The chain recombines TRBV9 with TRBJ1-1, with D hard to call. Germline-derived CDR1 and CDR2 are SGDLS and YYNGEE. The CDR3 is 14 residues long. Trimming pared 2 bases from V and 0 bases from J, leaving 8 bases between. The CDR3 nucleotides are TGTGCCAGCAGCGTGTGGGGAGTGAACACTGAAGCTTTCTTT. Amino acid sequence: CASSVWGVNTEAFF. The full variable domain, its missing parts supplied by reference TRBV9 and TRBJ1-1, is DSGVTQTPKHLITATGQRVTLRCSPRSGDLSVYWYQQSLDQGLQFLIQYYNGEERAKGNILERFSAQQFPDLHSELNLSSLELGDSALYFCASSVWGVNTEAFFGQGTRLTVV.